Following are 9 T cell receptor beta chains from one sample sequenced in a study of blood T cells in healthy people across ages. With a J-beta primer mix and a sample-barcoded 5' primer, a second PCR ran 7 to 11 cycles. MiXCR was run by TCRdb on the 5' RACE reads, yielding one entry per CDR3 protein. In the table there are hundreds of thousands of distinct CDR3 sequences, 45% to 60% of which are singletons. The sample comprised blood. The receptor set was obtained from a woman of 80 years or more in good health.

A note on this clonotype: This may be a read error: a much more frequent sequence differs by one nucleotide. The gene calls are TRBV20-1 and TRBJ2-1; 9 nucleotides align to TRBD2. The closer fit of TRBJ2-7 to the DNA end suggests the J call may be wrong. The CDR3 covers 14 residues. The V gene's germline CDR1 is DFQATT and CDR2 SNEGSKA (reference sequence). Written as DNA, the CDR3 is TGCAGTGCCCGTAAGCGGGAGGTTGACAATGAGCAGTACTTC. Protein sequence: CSARKREVDNEQYF.

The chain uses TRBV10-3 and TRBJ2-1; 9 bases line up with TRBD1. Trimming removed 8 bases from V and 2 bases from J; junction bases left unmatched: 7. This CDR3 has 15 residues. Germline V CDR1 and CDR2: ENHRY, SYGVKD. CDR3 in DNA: TGTGCCATCGCTACATGGACAGGGGCCTACAATGAGCAGTTCTTC. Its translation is CAIATWTGAYNEQFF.

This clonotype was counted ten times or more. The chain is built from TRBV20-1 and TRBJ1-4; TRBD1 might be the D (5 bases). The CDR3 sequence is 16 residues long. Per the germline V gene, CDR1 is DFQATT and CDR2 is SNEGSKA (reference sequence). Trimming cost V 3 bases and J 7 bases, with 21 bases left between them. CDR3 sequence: CSASNMGESLGEKLFF. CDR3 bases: TGCAGTGCTAGTAACATGGGGGAGTCCCTAGGTGAAAAACTGTTTTTT.

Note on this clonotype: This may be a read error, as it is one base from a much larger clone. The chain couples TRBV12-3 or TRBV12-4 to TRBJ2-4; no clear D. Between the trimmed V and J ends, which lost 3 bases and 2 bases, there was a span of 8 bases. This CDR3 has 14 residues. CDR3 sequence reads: CASSLGLSKNIQYF. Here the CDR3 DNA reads TGTGCCAGCAGTTTGGGTCTATCCAAAAACATTCAGTACTTC.

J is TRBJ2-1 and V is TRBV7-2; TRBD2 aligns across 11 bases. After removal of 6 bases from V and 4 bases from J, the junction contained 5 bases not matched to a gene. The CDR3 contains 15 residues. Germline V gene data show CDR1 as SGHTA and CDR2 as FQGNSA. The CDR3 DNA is TGTGCCAGCAGGATGACTAGCGGGGCTTACAATGAGCAGTTCTTC. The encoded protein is CASRMTSGAYNEQFF. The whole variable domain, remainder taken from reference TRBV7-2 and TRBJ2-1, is GAGVSQSPSNKVTEKGKDVELRCDPISGHTALYWYRQSLGQGLEFLIYFQGNSAPDKSGLPSDRFSAERTGGSVSTLTIQRTQQEDSAVYLCASRMTSGAYNEQFFGPGTRLTVL.

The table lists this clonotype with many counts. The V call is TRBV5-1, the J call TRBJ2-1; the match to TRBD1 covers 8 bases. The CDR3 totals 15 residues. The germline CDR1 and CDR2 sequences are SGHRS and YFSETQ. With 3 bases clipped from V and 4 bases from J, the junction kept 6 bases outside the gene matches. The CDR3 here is CASSSRQGPYNEQFF. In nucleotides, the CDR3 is TGCGCCAGCAGCTCCCGACAGGGGCCTTACAATGAGCAGTTCTTC.

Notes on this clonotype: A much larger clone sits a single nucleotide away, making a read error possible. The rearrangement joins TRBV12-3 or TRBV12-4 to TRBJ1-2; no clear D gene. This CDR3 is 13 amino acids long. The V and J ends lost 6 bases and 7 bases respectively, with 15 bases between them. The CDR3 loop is CASSPGPTAGYTF. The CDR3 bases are TGTGCCAGCAGCCCCGGACCGACTGCTGGCTACACCTTC.

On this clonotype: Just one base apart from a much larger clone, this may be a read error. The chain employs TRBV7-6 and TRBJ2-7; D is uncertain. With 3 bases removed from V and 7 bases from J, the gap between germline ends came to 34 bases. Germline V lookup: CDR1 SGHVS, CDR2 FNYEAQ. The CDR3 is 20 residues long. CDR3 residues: CASSFSLGIAASPRYNEQYF. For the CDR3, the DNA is TGTGCCAGCAGCTTTTCCTTGGGAATAGCCGCTTCCCCACGTTACAATGAGCAGTACTTC.

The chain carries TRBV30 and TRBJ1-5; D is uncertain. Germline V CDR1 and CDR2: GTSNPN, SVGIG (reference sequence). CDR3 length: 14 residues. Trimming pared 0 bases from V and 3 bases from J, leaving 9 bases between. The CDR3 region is CAWSVFQSNQPQHF. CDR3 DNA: TGTGCCTGGAGTGTATTTCAATCCAATCAGCCCCAGCATTTT.